The 21 T cell receptor beta chains below were found in one sample sequenced in a study of OX40 agonist ivuxolimab in advanced cancers. Sequencing used immunoSEQ multiplex PCR; TCRdb keeps in-frame clones, though not all of them. The sample shows over 30,000 clones, roughly 80% of them seen only once. This specimen consisted of CD4+ or CD8+ T cells sorted from blood, obtained in a trial of the OX40 agonist ivuxolimab. The receptors shown here come from an adult with an advanced solid tumor such as melanoma, head and neck, liver or kidney cancer.

This chain connects TRBV27 to TRBJ2-2; D ambiguous. The CDR3 has 15 residues. Trimming cost V 6 bases and J 5 bases, with 16 bases left between them. The germline CDR1 and CDR2 sequences are MNHEY and SMNVEV (reference sequence). This CDR3 is CASSPRPLGTGELFF. The CDR3 bases are TGTGCCAGCAGCCCTAGGCCTCTTGGGACCGGGGAGCTGTTTTTT.

This clone is medium-sized (0.01 to 0.1%) by share. V and J are TRBV2 and TRBJ2-3; D not resolved. This CDR3 has 15 amino acids. Germline V gene lookup returns CDR1 SNHLY and CDR2 FYNNEI. V shed 3 bases and J shed 0 bases, with 10 bases lying between them. The CDR3 nucleotides are TGTGCCAGCAGTGATCGTTTCCCTAGCACAGATACGCAGTATTTT. This gives the protein CASSDRFPSTDTQYF.

The chain employs TRBV28 and TRBJ2-5; perhaps TRBD1 as D (5 bases). V was pared by 3 bases and J by 2 bases, with 13 bases between. Germline V gene data show CDR1 as MDHEN and CDR2 as SYDVKM. This CDR3 region has 15 residues. The CDR3 region is CASSFQGRPQETQYF. The CDR3 DNA reads as TGTGCCAGCAGTTTTCAGGGTCGGCCTCAAGAGACCCAGTACTTC.

V gene TRBV5-1 combines with J gene TRBJ1-1; D remains ambiguous. V was clipped by 1 base and J by 1 base, with 8 bases between them. This CDR3 spans 14 amino acids. Germline CDR1 reads SGHRS; CDR2 reads YFSETQ. The CDR3 is CASSLLPGNTEAFF. CDR3 DNA sequence: TGCGCCAGCAGCTTGCTGCCGGGGAACACTGAAGCTTTCTTT.

This clone was seen only a few times. V is TRBV7-3 and J is TRBJ2-7; D gene uncertain. CDR3 length: 13 residues. Trimming shortened V by 3 bases and J by 5 bases, and 11 bases separated the two germline ends. Per the germline V gene, CDR1 is SGHTA and CDR2 is FQGTGA. In nucleotides, the CDR3 is TGTGCCAGCAGCTTTTCCTCTCTGGACGAGCAGTACTTC. Translation: CASSFSSLDEQYF.

This chain joins TRBV27 and TRBJ1-3; tentatively, D is TRBD1 (5 bases). Trimming removed 5 bases from V and 0 bases from J, with 8 bases in between. Germline assignment: CDR1 MNHEY and CDR2 SMNVEV (reference sequence). The CDR3 has 14 amino acids. The CDR3 nucleotides read TGTGCCAGCAGTCCAGGGTCCTCTGGAAACACCATATATTTT. This sequence encodes CASSPGSSGNTIYF.

The chain combines TRBV7-9 with TRBJ1-2; TRBD1 matches 9 bases. This CDR3 has 16 amino acids. Germline values: CDR1 SEHNR, CDR2 FQNEAQ (reference sequence). J lost 8 bases, V lost 3 bases, and 13 bases had no gene match. The CDR3 here is CASSFVPGQGVVGYTF. Written as DNA, the CDR3 is TGTGCCAGCAGCTTCGTCCCGGGACAGGGAGTAGTGGGCTACACCTTC.

This rearrangement joins TRBV28 to TRBJ1-1; D perhaps matches TRBD1 (5 bases). The CDR3 extends over 13 amino acids. From germline, CDR1 is MDHEN and CDR2 SYDVKM. With 7 bases removed from V and 7 bases from J, the gap between germline ends came to 16 bases. CDR3 protein: CASTKGEVFEAFF. As DNA, the CDR3 is TGTGCCAGCACGAAAGGGGAGGTTTTTGAAGCTTTCTTT.

The chain links TRBV7-9 to TRBJ2-1; no clear D. Trimming shortened V by 5 bases and J by 3 bases, and 11 bases separated the two germline ends. Germline CDR1 reads SEHNR; CDR2 reads FQNEAQ (reference sequence). This CDR3 is 14 amino acids long. CDR3 DNA sequence: TGTGCCAGCAGCATCGGTGACAACTACAATGAGCAGTTCTTC. The encoded protein is CASSIGDNYNEQFF.

The chain couples TRBV28 to TRBJ2-2, with 7 bases fitting TRBD2. The CDR3 loop spans 13 amino acids. V was clipped by 11 bases and J by 5 bases; unmatched bases: 8. In germline, CDR1 is MDHEN, CDR2 SYDVKM. CDR3 coding DNA: TGTGCCTCCACTCCCGGGGGGACCGGGGAGCTGTTTTTT. Amino acids: CASTPGGTGELFF.

The chain joins TRBV6-1 to TRBJ1-2, with 10 bases that match TRBD1. The germline V gene encodes CDR1 MNHNS and CDR2 SASEGT. V trimming: 8 bases; J trimming: 5 bases; junction bases outside the gene matches: 8. The length of the CDR3 is 14 residues. CDR3 coding DNA: TGTGCCAGCGGGGGACAGGGGATTTTTTATGGCTACACCTTC. This sequence encodes CASGGQGIFYGYTF.

This sequence joins TRBV20-1 and TRBJ1-1, with unresolved D. CDR1 and CDR2 from the germline V gene are DFQATT and SNEGSKA (reference sequence). Trimming took 5 bases from V and 7 from J, leaving 2 bases between them. CDR3 length: 8 residues. Here the CDR3 DNA reads TGCAGTGCTCATGAAGCTTTCTTT. Translation gives CSAHEAFF.

This chain uses TRBV27 with TRBJ2-2, with D unclear. Trimming removed 7 bases at V and 1 base at J, with 16 bases between. The CDR3 contains 16 residues. Germline values: CDR1 MNHEY, CDR2 SMNVEV (reference sequence). CDR3 nucleotides: TGTGCCAGCACCTCATCTATGGGCAGGAACACCGGGGAGCTGTTTTTT. It yields the protein CASTSSMGRNTGELFF.

The chain couples TRBV6-6 to TRBJ2-1; D is unclear. Trimming took 7 bases from V and 5 from J, leaving 9 bases between them. Germline V CDR1 and CDR2: MNHNY, SVGAGI (reference sequence). The CDR3 length is 12 residues. The CDR3 sequence: CASTTGNNEQFF. DNA of the CDR3: TGTGCCAGCACAACCGGAAACAATGAGCAGTTCTTC.

The chain uses TRBV5-1 and TRBJ2-1; 10 bases map to TRBD1. This CDR3 is 15 amino acids long. The J segment lost 2 bases and the V segment lost 6 bases, leaving 5 bases of the junction unmatched. Germline V gives CDR1 SGHRS, CDR2 YFSETQ. Here the CDR3 DNA reads TGCGCCAGCACCATCGGGACAGGGGCCTACAATGAGCAGTTCTTC. Protein sequence: CASTIGTGAYNEQFF.

This chain uses TRBV15 with TRBJ2-7; weak D call: TRBD2 (6 bases). Germline V gene sequence: CDR1 LNHNV, CDR2 YYDKDF (reference sequence). V lost 0 bases and J 2 bases, leaving 11 bases between the germline ends. The CDR3 totals 15 residues. This chain's CDR3 is CATSRDRGETYEQYF. CDR3 nucleotide sequence: TGTGCCACCAGCAGAGATCGCGGGGAAACCTACGAGCAGTACTTC.

The rearrangement links TRBV7-7 to TRBJ2-1; the match to TRBD2 covers 8 bases. The ends lost 1 base at V and 6 bases at J; junction bases unmatched: 5. CDR3 length equals 15 residues. CDR1 and CDR2 from the germline V gene are SSHAT and FNYEAQ (reference sequence). CDR3 residues: CASSLGSGTSNEQFF. CDR3 nucleotide sequence: TGTGCCAGCAGCTTAGGTTCGGGGACTAGCAATGAGCAGTTCTTC. Full variable domain (missing parts from reference TRBV7-7 and TRBJ2-1): GAGVSQSPRYKVTKRGQDVTLRCDPISSHATLYWYQQALGQGPEFLTYFNYEAQPDKSGLPSDRFSAERPEGSISTLTIQRTEQRDSAMYRCASSLGSGTSNEQFFGPGTRLTVL.

The chain carries TRBV7-2 and TRBJ2-7; D remains ambiguous. There are 12 residues in the CDR3. The V end was cut by 1 base, the J end by 4 bases, with 5 bases between. CDR1 SGHTA and CDR2 FQGNSA come from the germline V gene. DNA for the CDR3: TGTGCCAGCAGCTTAGGGGTTTACGAGCAGTACTTC. Translation: CASSLGVYEQYF.

This chain uses TRBV6-6 with TRBJ1-3; D unclear. The V gene's germline CDR1 is MNHNY and CDR2 SVGAGI (reference sequence). V was shortened by 8 bases and J by 1 base, with 15 bases between the two germline ends. The CDR3 has 15 amino acids. The CDR3: CASLLGPSSGNTIYF. In DNA form, the CDR3 reads TGTGCCAGCCTCCTAGGCCCGTCGTCTGGAAACACCATATATTTT.

The CDR3 nucleotides read TGTGCCAGCAGTTCCTCTGGTGGGCCCAGGGGGAATGAGCAGTTCTTC. Amino acid sequence: CASSSSGGPRGNEQFF. This chain links TRBV7-3 with TRBJ2-1, with 7 bases matching TRBD1. This CDR3 has 16 amino acids. Germline values: CDR1 SGHTA, CDR2 FQGTGA. V shed 6 bases, J shed 7 bases, and the junction held 15 bases outside the gene matches.

The J gene is TRBJ2-1, the V gene TRBV2, with D unresolved. The germline V gene has CDR1 SNHLY and CDR2 FYNNEI. The CDR3 runs 10 residues. The ends were cut back, 9 bases at V and 8 bases at J, with 8 bases in the middle. The CDR3 loop is CASHGYEQFF. CDR3 nucleotide sequence: TGTGCCAGTCACGGGTATGAGCAGTTCTTC.